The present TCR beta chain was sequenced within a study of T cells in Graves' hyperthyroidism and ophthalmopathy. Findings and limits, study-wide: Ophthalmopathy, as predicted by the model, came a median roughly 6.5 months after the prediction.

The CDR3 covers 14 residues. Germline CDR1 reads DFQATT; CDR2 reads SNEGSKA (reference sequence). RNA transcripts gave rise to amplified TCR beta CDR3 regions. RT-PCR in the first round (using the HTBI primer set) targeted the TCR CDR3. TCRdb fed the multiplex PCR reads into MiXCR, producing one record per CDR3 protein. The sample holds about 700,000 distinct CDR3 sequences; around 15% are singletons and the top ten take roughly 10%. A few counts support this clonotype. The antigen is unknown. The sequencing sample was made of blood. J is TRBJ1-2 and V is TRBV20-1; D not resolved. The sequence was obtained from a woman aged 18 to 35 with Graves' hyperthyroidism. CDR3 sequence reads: CSPLNPSDGDGYTF. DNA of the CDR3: TGCAGCCCCCTTAATCCCAGCGACGGGGATGGCTACACCTTC.